This T cell receptor beta chain was retrieved from a study of blood T cell repertoires in COVID-19. Whole-study context: There were acute and convalescent COVID-19 samples, and they came from the United States, Italy and Spain. PBMCs, B-cell-depleted T cells, or T cells provided the cDNA or gDNA that made up the material.

Per the study methods: Amplified reference gene primers provided the basis for estimating nucleated cell counts. Method: immunoSEQ multiplex PCR; TCRdb's copy keeps in-frame clones and lacks some. That table is the source of V, J and clone size, and D and trimming were worked out from the DNA. The sample lists 150,000 to 180,000 clones, less than 95% seen once, with 0.45% to 0.65% in the top ten. This receptor was taken from a man in his fifties or sixties with acute or convalescent COVID-19. Sequenced: peripheral blood.

For the CDR3, the DNA is TGTGCCAGCAGCTTAGCGGGGCACGACACCCTTCAGCCCCAGCATTTT. The encoded protein is CASSLAGHDTLQPQHF. The chain links TRBV7-9 to TRBJ1-5, with TRBD1 as a possible D gene (5 bases). Between the trimmed V and J ends, which lost 0 bases and 6 bases, there was a span of 15 bases. There are 16 residues in the CDR3. Germline-derived CDR1 and CDR2 are SEHNR and FQNEAQ (reference sequence).